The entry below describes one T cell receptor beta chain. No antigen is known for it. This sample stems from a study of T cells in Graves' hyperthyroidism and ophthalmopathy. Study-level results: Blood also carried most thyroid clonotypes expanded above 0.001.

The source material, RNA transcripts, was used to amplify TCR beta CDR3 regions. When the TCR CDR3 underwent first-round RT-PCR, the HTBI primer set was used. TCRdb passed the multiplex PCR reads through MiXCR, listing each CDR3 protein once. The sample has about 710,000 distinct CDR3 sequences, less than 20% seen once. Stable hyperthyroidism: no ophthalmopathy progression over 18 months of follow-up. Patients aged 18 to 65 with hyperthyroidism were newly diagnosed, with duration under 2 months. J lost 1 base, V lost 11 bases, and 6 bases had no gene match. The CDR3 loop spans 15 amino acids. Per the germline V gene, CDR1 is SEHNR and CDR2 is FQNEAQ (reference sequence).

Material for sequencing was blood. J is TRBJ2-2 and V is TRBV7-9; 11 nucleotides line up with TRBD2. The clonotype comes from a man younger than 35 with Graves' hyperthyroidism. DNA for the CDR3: TGTGCCCTCGGGGGGACTAGCGGGAACACCGGGGAGCTGTTTTTT. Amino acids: CALGGTSGNTGELFF.